Detailed here is one T cell receptor beta chain. Its antigen target is currently unknown. No much larger clone is present one base from it, and per-base qualities are unavailable. Each collaborating institution followed its own protocols to collect whole blood in K2EDTA tubes. For TCRbeta analysis, collaborator samples were shipped as frozen whole blood, as isolated PBMCs, or as DNA extracted from either sample type. The immunoSEQ Assay, a bias-controlled multiplex PCR, was used to amplify TCRbeta CDR3 regions from genomic DNA. The published analysis was carried out like this. The number of nucleated cells in each sample was estimated from the amplification of reference gene primers within the assay. To quantify the absolute abundance of each unique TCRbeta CDR3 rearrangement, sequence reads were collapsed and filtered. For each sample, productive Simpson clonality was calculated by taking the square root of Simpson's diversity index across productive rearrangements. Here the immuneACCESS table is served through TCRdb, limited to in-frame sequences with V and J called. Missing clones are a known gap in these copies; in checked studies unresolved V genes cover under half, and the rest lacks a known reason. That table is the source of V, J and clone size, and D and trimming were worked out from the DNA. The sample profile shows fewer than 150,000 clones; about 84% of them were found once. The ten largest clones add up to approximately 1.5% of the sample.

A distance of 15 bases separates the germline ends of V and J, which lose 1 base and 6 bases respectively. For CDR1 and CDR2, the germline V gene lists MDHEN and SYDVKM. There are 15 amino acids in the CDR3, from cysteine to phenylalanine inclusive. The entry retains the CDR3 DNA only, 45 bases that are in frame from base 1. The data are from a study of blood T cell repertoires in COVID-19 (dated by TCRdb to about 2020). For context, the study as a whole: The collaborator samples originated in the United States, Italy and Spain and spanned the acute and convalescent phases of COVID-19. Nearly every sample came with metadata listing a de-identified subject ID, COVID-19 status, age in years and sex. The samples were drawn from the first 160 participants of the ongoing ImmuneRACE study and from more than 1,000 subjects provided by 6 global collaborators. Where HLA class I and class II types were available, the types were taken from metadata supplied by the sample provider, not from assay-based typing. The material from the prospective study consisted of cDNA or gDNA derived from T cells, B-cell-depleted T cells, or PBMCs. The repertoires were released in a freely available public database meant as a resource for research on the immune response to SARS-CoV-2. The dataset comprised deeply sampled blood TCRbeta repertoires from subjects exposed to, actively infected with, or recovered from COVID-19. Broad study findings and their caveats: How much clinical and demographic metadata was included differed by source and by participant, and the metadata was provided uncurated.

This clonotype was sampled from a middle-aged man with acute or convalescent COVID-19. Recombination linked TRBV28 to TRBJ1-1; a weak D assignment points to TRBD1 (6 bases agree). Sequencing was carried out using peripheral blood. In nucleotide form, the sequence is TGTGCCAGCAGTTTATTGCGGGGAGGGGGACCTGAAGCTTTCTTT. It is translated as CASSLLRGGGPEAFF.